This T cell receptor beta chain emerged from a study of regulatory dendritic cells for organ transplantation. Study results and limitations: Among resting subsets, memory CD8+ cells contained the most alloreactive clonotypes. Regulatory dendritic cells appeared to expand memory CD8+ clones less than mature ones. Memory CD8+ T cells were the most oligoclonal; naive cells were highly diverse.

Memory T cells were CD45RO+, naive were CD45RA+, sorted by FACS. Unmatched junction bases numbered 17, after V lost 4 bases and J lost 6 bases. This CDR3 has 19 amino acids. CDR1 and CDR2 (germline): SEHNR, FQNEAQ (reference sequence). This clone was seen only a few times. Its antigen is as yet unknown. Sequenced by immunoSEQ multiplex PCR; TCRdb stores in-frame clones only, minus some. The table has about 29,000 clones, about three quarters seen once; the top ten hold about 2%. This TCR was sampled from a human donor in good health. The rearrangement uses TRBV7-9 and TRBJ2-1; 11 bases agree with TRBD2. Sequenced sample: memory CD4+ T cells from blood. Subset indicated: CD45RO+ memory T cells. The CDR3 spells CASSSLAGGLQFFINEQFF. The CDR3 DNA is TGTGCCAGCAGCTCCTTAGCGGGGGGGCTCCAATTCTTTATCAATGAGCAGTTCTTC.